These 19 T cell receptor beta chains were sequenced from one sample in a study of T cell responses to AZD1222 COVID-19 vaccine. Measured with immunoSEQ multiplex PCR; TCRdb has only the in-frame clones, and not every one. Here the sample spans under 170,000 clones, 90% being singletons. Sequenced here: peripheral blood, sampled 28 days after the second AZD1222 dose. Source of these receptors: an adult who received the AZD1222 COVID-19 vaccine.

With regard to this clone: Compared with germline, one end of the junction differs, possibly owing to a read error. The CDR3 loop is CASGFSDRGGGGYTF. The CDR3, as DNA: TGTGCCAGCGGCTTCTCGGACAGGGGAGGCGGCGGCTACACCTTC. The V and J genes are TRBV5-5 and TRBJ1-2; TRBD1 agrees at 9 bases. Per germline, CDR1 SGHKS and CDR2 YYEKEE (reference sequence). The CDR3 extends over 15 amino acids.

The J gene is TRBJ2-1, the V gene TRBV3-1 (or the pseudogene TRBV3-2); D is possibly TRBD2 (5 bases). Germline V gives CDR1 LGHDT, CDR2 YNNKEL (reference sequence). The CDR3 has 14 residues. V shed 8 bases and J shed 5 bases, with 16 bases lying between them. The CDR3 nucleotides read TGTGCCAGCGTAAGAGGGAAGAAAGACAATGAGCAGTTCTTC. It translates to CASVRGKKDNEQFF.

This clone has just a few counts. The chain has TRBV12-5 and TRBJ1-4; D perhaps matches TRBD1 (5 bases). Germline V gene sequence: CDR1 LGHNT, CDR2 FRNRAP. V lost 2 bases, J lost 5 bases, and 15 bases lay in between. This CDR3 spans 16 amino acids. The CDR3 sequence is CASGLLTGRTNEKLFF. Here the CDR3 DNA reads TGTGCTAGTGGTTTGCTAACGGGACGGACAAATGAAAAACTGTTTTTT.

The rearrangement uses TRBV7-8 and TRBJ2-1; 7 nucleotides line up with TRBD2. In germline, CDR1 is SGHVS, CDR2 FQNEAQ. The ends lost 5 bases at V and 7 bases at J; junction bases unmatched: 17. This CDR3 is 17 amino acids long. The CDR3 DNA reads as TGTGCCAGCAGCGGGTCCGGAGGACTAGTGGGTCTTAATGAGCAGTTCTTC. It is translated as CASSGSGGLVGLNEQFF.

This clone showed up just a few times. The V and J genes are TRBV5-1 and TRBJ1-1; 10 positions match TRBD1. Trimming took 3 bases from V and 4 from J; bases not matched to a gene: 6. The CDR3 contains 15 residues. CDR1 is SGHRS, CDR2 YFSETQ, per germline. As DNA, the CDR3 is TGCGCCAGCAGCTCCTCCGGACAGGGGGGCACTGAAGCTTTCTTT. This gives the protein CASSSSGQGGTEAFF.

This clone was counted a few times. The chain couples TRBV7-9 to TRBJ2-7; D is possibly TRBD1 (5 bases). This CDR3 has 15 amino acids. From germline, CDR1 is SEHNR and CDR2 FQNEAQ (reference sequence). Deletions cut 7 bases from V and 2 bases from J, with 18 bases between. CDR3: CASIKAPQGTYEQYF. CDR3 coding DNA: TGTGCCAGCATCAAAGCACCCCAGGGTACCTACGAGCAGTACTTC. Drawing the rest from reference TRBV7-9 and TRBJ2-7, the complete variable domain is DTGVSQNPRHKITKRGQNVTFRCDPISEHNRLYWYRQTLGQGPEFLTYFQNEAQLEKSRLLSDRFSAERPKGSFSTLEIQRTEQGDSAMYLCASIKAPQGTYEQYFGPGTRLTVT.

The genes are TRBV5-1 and TRBJ2-1, with D perhaps TRBD2 (5 bases). CDR3 size: 16 residues. CDR1 SGHRS and CDR2 YFSETQ come from the germline V gene. Trimming stripped 4 bases from V and 4 bases from J, with 18 bases between. The CDR3 nucleotides are TGCGCCAGCAGCAGGGAGCAGGCGGTGGGATACAATGAGCAGTTCTTC. Amino acid sequence: CASSREQAVGYNEQFF.

The chain recombines TRBV4-1 with TRBJ1-3; TRBD1 matches at 9 bases. The CDR3 consists of 18 residues. With V trimmed by 4 bases and J by 0 bases, 10 bases remained unmatched. CDR1 and CDR2 from the germline V gene are MGHRA and YSYEKL. CDR3 in DNA: TGCGCCAGCAGCCCCATTAGGACAGGGGCGAGCTCTGGAAACACCATATATTTT. Its protein is CASSPIRTGASSGNTIYF.

This clone was counted a single time. V usage is TRBV5-1 and J usage is TRBJ1-1; 8 bases match TRBD1. V gave up 0 bases and J gave up 5 bases; unmatched junction bases: 9. Germline V gene lookup returns CDR1 SGHRS and CDR2 YFSETQ. The CDR3 runs to 16 residues. The CDR3 nucleotides read TGCGCCAGCAGCTTGGATCTCAGGGGGCGATGGACTGAAGCTTTCTTT. This gives the protein CASSLDLRGRWTEAFF.

The V gene is TRBV10-2, the J gene TRBJ1-5; D is perhaps TRBD1 (5 bases). This CDR3 is built from 13 residues. Germline V gene lookup returns CDR1 WSHSY and CDR2 SAAADI. Trimming removed 5 bases from V and 6 bases from J, with 11 bases in between. CDR3 residues: CASSLGVSQPQHF. For the CDR3, the DNA is TGCGCCAGCAGTTTAGGGGTTAGTCAGCCCCAGCATTTT.

The V gene is TRBV2, the J gene TRBJ1-4; 9 bases align to TRBD1. Germline V CDR1 and CDR2: SNHLY, FYNNEI. J lost 10 bases, V lost 3 bases, and 12 bases had no gene match. This CDR3 spans 16 amino acids. The CDR3 loop is CASSDRTGGGRGKLFF. CDR3 in DNA: TGTGCCAGCAGTGATAGAACAGGGGGCGGTAGGGGAAAACTGTTTTTT.

V and J are TRBV6-5 and TRBJ2-7; no definite D call. This CDR3 comprises 13 residues. V gave up 0 bases and J gave up 6 bases, with 9 bases separating them. Germline CDR1 and CDR2: MNHEY and SVGAGI. In DNA form, the CDR3 reads TGTGCCAGCAGTTACTCGACGCTGTTCGAGCAGTACTTC. This translates into CASSYSTLFEQYF.

V usage is TRBV27 and J usage is TRBJ1-2, with D unclear. Germline lookup yields CDR1 MNHEY and CDR2 SMNVEV (reference sequence). Trimming shortened V by 3 bases and J by 4 bases, and 9 bases separated the two germline ends. The CDR3 has 13 residues. CDR3 coding DNA: TGTGCCAGCAGTTTCCGGGGATCCTATGGCTACACCTTC. It translates to CASSFRGSYGYTF.

This clone was observed a handful of times. The rearrangement joins TRBV13 to TRBJ2-1; perhaps TRBD2 as D (6 bases). Germline V CDR1 and CDR2: PRHDT, FYEKMQ (reference sequence). This CDR3 has 17 amino acids. V was cut by 5 bases and J by 9 bases, with 26 bases left in between. The CDR3 loop reads CASSASALARPGVEQFF. As DNA, the CDR3 is TGTGCCAGCAGCGCCTCCGCCCTAGCCCGGCCGGGGGTTGAGCAGTTCTTC.

The J gene is TRBJ2-5, the V gene TRBV4-2, with a tentative D call TRBD2 (7 bases). CDR3 length: 17 amino acids. Trimming pared 1 base from V and 2 bases from J, leaving 17 bases between. CDR1 is LGHNA, CDR2 YNFKEQ, per germline. The CDR3 spells CASSQVGGGPPQETQYF. CDR3 coding DNA: TGTGCCAGCAGCCAAGTGGGGGGGGGCCCGCCGCAAGAGACCCAGTACTTC.

The chain uses TRBV5-1 and TRBJ2-6; D gene unclear. There are 14 residues in the CDR3. Trimming removed 6 bases from V and 4 bases from J, with 11 bases in between. The V gene's germline CDR1 is SGHRS and CDR2 YFSETQ. DNA of the CDR3: TGCGCCAGCATCACTTACCCCGGGGCCAACGTCCTGACTTTC. It is translated as CASITYPGANVLTF.

The chain has TRBV6-6 and TRBJ2-7; D might be TRBD2 (6 bases). V was trimmed by 4 bases and J by 0 bases, leaving 13 bases between them. The germline V gene has CDR1 MNHNY and CDR2 SVGAGI (reference sequence). This CDR3 spans 15 amino acids. This CDR3 reads CASSFRDGSSYEQYF. The CDR3, as DNA: TGTGCCAGCAGTTTCCGGGACGGGAGCTCCTACGAGCAGTACTTC.

The chain has TRBV7-9 and TRBJ1-2; D is perhaps TRBD1 (6 bases). The CDR3 is 14 amino acids. V lost 5 bases and J lost 4, with 14 bases in between. Germline V gene data show CDR1 as SEHNR and CDR2 as FQNEAQ (reference sequence). CDR3 in amino acids: CASSQGGGTYGYTF. Written as DNA, the CDR3 is TGTGCCAGCAGCCAGGGAGGGGGGACCTATGGCTACACCTTC.

This chain links TRBV3-1 (or the pseudogene TRBV3-2) with TRBJ1-2, with 7 bases lining up with TRBD1. The CDR3 extends over 15 amino acids. Germline V lookup: CDR1 LGHDT, CDR2 YNNKEL (reference sequence). The junction had 9 bases not matched to a gene; V was cut back by 0 bases and J by 8 bases. CDR3 sequence (DNA): TGTGCCAGCAGCCAAGATGTGGTAGGGGGCAGGGGCTACACCTTC. This sequence encodes CASSQDVVGGRGYTF.